This TCR beta chain stems from a study of CD8 T cells in Susac syndrome. The RNA, roughly 0.45 to 1 ug, was put through reverse transcription using random hexamers. In TCRdb, the immunoSEQ multiplex PCR reads were re-called with MiXCR into one record per CDR3 protein. The sample records about 200,000 distinct CDR3 sequences, 90% to 95% being singletons. The control participants were healthy donors, and these controls were matched with respect to both age and sex. Sequencing was done on a sample of CD4+ T cells from PBMCs. The TCR sequence derives from a human donor in good health.

The CDR3 sequence: CASRDRAASQPQHF. CDR3 DNA sequence: TGTGCCAGCAGGGACAGGGCTGCTAGTCAGCCCCAGCATTTT. The chain recombines TRBV7-2 with TRBJ1-5; 8 bases are shared with TRBD1. The germline gives CDR1 SGHTA, CDR2 FQGNSA. The CDR3 is 14 residues long. With V trimmed by 6 bases and J by 6 bases, 7 bases remained unmatched. Full variable domain (outside the CDR3, taken from reference TRBV7-2 and TRBJ1-5): GAGVSQSPSNKVTEKGKDVELRCDPISGHTALYWYRQSLGQGLEFLIYFQGNSAPDKSGLPSDRFSAERTGGSVSTLTIQRTQQEDSAVYLCASRDRAASQPQHFGDGTRLSIL.